A single sample gave rise to the 28 T cell receptor beta chains below, sequenced in a study of blood T cell repertoires in COVID-19. The repertoire was sequenced with immunoSEQ multiplex PCR; TCRdb's copy has only in-frame clones and lacks some. The sample has about 290,000 clones, around 86% seen once. The sample consisted of PBMCs or T cells enriched from blood (not recorded which). The origin of the receptors is a woman between 40 and 50 years old who had recovered from COVID-19.

This chain uses TRBV6-5 with TRBJ1-1, with 7 bases aligning to TRBD1. Germline V gene sequence: CDR1 MNHEY, CDR2 SVGAGI. The V and J ends lost 10 bases and 4 bases, in that order; junction bases with no gene match: 12. The length of the CDR3 is 14 residues. The CDR3, as DNA: TGTGCCAACAAGAGGAACAGGGGTTCCACTGAAGCTTTCTTT. It yields the protein CANKRNRGSTEAFF.

The chain links TRBV7-2 to TRBJ2-1; 7 nucleotides align to TRBD2. The V and J ends lost 5 bases and 4 bases, in that order; junction bases with no gene match: 11. The CDR3 totals 16 residues. The germline gives CDR1 SGHTA, CDR2 FQGNSA. Written as DNA, the CDR3 is TGTGCCAGCAGCCCGCAGGCTAGCGGCAATTACAATGAGCAGTTCTTC. This sequence encodes CASSPQASGNYNEQFF.

The chain employs TRBV30 and TRBJ1-4, with D possibly being TRBD1 (5 bases). This CDR3 spans 16 amino acids. The V end was cut by 0 bases, the J end by 6 bases, with 17 bases between. CDR1 GTSNPN and CDR2 SVGIG come from the germline V gene (reference sequence). DNA for the CDR3: TGTGCCTGGAGTGTTCATCTCAGGGCAGAGTATGAAAAACTGTTTTTT. It yields the protein CAWSVHLRAEYEKLFF.

The chain employs TRBV2 and TRBJ2-7; 10 nucleotides align to TRBD2. Losses at the gene ends were 5 bases for V and 4 bases for J; bases not matched to a gene: 5. CDR3 length: 14 amino acids. The germline CDR1 and CDR2 sequences are SNHLY and FYNNEI. The CDR3 sequence is CASSKTSGLYEQYF. CDR3 sequence (DNA): TGTGCCAGCAGTAAGACTAGCGGGTTATACGAGCAGTACTTC.

The genes are TRBV13 and TRBJ1-3, with D perhaps matching TRBD1 (6 bases). Germline V lookup: CDR1 PRHDT, CDR2 FYEKMQ (reference sequence). This CDR3 has 14 residues. Trimming shortened V by 3 bases and J by 1 base, and 7 bases separated the two germline ends. CDR3 sequence: CASSLTGSGNTIYF. The CDR3 DNA is TGTGCCAGCAGCTTGACAGGTTCTGGAAACACCATATATTTT.

The V gene is TRBV10-2, the J gene TRBJ2-3; 12 nucleotides line up with TRBD2. The V gene end was trimmed by 5 bases and the J gene end by 3 bases; junction bases not matched to a gene: 9. The germline gives CDR1 WSHSY, CDR2 SAAADI. This CDR3 region has 17 residues. CDR3 nucleotide sequence: TGCGCCAGCAGTCTAGCGGGGGGGCGCGGTTATACAGATACGCAGTATTTT. Protein sequence: CASSLAGGRGYTDTQYF.

V and J are TRBV19 and TRBJ1-2, with D uncertain. This CDR3 has 14 residues. The V and J ends lost 3 bases and 4 bases respectively, with 12 bases between them. Germline values: CDR1 LNHDA, CDR2 SQIVND (reference sequence). CDR3 sequence reads: CASSIQAGGYGYTF. For the CDR3, the DNA is TGTGCCAGTAGTATCCAAGCTGGAGGCTATGGCTACACCTTC. Full variable domain (missing parts from reference TRBV19 and TRBJ1-2): DGGITQSPKYLFRKEGQNVTLSCEQNLNHDAMYWYRQDPGQGLRLIYYSQIVNDFQKGDIAEGYSVSREKKESFPLTVTSAQKNPTAFYLCASSIQAGGYGYTFGSGTRLTVV.

The chain couples TRBV11-2 to TRBJ2-1, with 12 bases fitting TRBD1. In germline, CDR1 is SGHAT, CDR2 FQNNGV. This CDR3 spans 16 amino acids. J lost 9 bases, V lost 5 bases, and 11 bases had no gene match. CDR3 in amino acids: CASSPGTGGDLGEQFF. The CDR3 DNA follows: TGTGCCAGCAGCCCAGGGACAGGGGGCGATCTCGGTGAGCAGTTCTTC.

V is TRBV4-2 and J is TRBJ2-3; D is perhaps TRBD2 (7 bases). The CDR3 has 14 residues. Germline CDR1 reads LGHNA; CDR2 reads YNFKEQ. Trimming took 8 bases from V and 3 from J, leaving 15 bases between them. The CDR3 sequence: CASRVRGGTDTQYF. The DNA for the CDR3 is TGTGCCAGCCGGGTGAGGGGGGGGACAGATACGCAGTATTTT.

The V and J genes are TRBV5-4 and TRBJ2-7; D perhaps matches TRBD1 (5 bases). The CDR3 runs 13 residues. Trimming shortened V by 2 bases and J by 2 bases, and 8 bases separated the two germline ends. Germline-derived CDR1 and CDR2 are SGHNT and YYREEE (reference sequence). For the CDR3, the DNA is TGTGCCAGCAGCTTTACAGGAACCTACGAGCAGTACTTC. It is translated as CASSFTGTYEQYF.

The V gene is TRBV30, the J gene TRBJ1-2; D is perhaps TRBD1 (5 bases). Trimming left V 4 bases short and J 4 bases short, with 13 bases between. This CDR3 is built from 13 residues. Germline V lookup: CDR1 GTSNPN, CDR2 SVGIG (reference sequence). CDR3 residues: CAWNPGVGYGYTF. As DNA, the CDR3 is TGTGCCTGGAACCCGGGGGTGGGCTATGGCTACACCTTC.

The rearrangement links TRBV28 to TRBJ1-2; D unclear. The CDR3 sequence is 11 residues long. V lost 7 bases and J 8 bases, leaving 11 bases between the germline ends. Germline lookup yields CDR1 MDHEN and CDR2 SYDVKM. The CDR3 coding sequence is TGTGCCAGCACGGACCGGAGGGGCTACACCTTC. Translating it yields CASTDRRGYTF.

This clone has only one observation. The chain uses TRBV3-1 (or the pseudogene TRBV3-2) and TRBJ2-4; tentatively, D is TRBD1 (6 bases). The V end lost 0 bases, the J end lost 4 bases, and 10 bases lay between the germline ends. The germline V gene has CDR1 LGHDT and CDR2 YNNKEL (reference sequence). The CDR3 is 15 residues long. CDR3 amino acids: CASSQEWTAKNIQYF. The CDR3 DNA sequence: TGTGCCAGCAGCCAAGAGTGGACAGCAAAAAACATTCAGTACTTC.

The rearrangement links TRBV10-1 to TRBJ2-1; possible D gene TRBD1, 5 bases. V dropped 2 bases and J dropped 5 bases, with 7 bases sitting between them. From germline, CDR1 is WNHNN and CDR2 SYGVQD (reference sequence). The CDR3 contains 13 residues. The CDR3 DNA sequence: TGCGCCAGCAGTGAGGACAGTAACAATGAGCAGTTCTTC. Encoded protein: CASSEDSNNEQFF.

The chain links TRBV11-2 to TRBJ2-7; 7 nucleotides match TRBD2. The V segment lost 5 bases and the J segment 7 bases; nucleotides outside the gene matches: 11. Looked up from germline, CDR1 is SGHAT and CDR2 is FQNNGV. The CDR3 has 14 residues. The CDR3: CASSLGLGVREQYF. The CDR3 DNA reads TGTGCCAGCAGCCTCGGACTAGGGGTTAGGGAGCAGTACTTC.

This sequence joins TRBV2 and TRBJ1-6; TRBD1 is a possible D gene (6 bases). CDR1 and CDR2 from the germline V gene are SNHLY and FYNNEI. This CDR3 spans 15 amino acids. Between the trimmed V and J ends, which lost 4 bases and 9 bases, there was a span of 16 bases. CDR3 in amino acids: CASSGEGGGISPLHF. The DNA for the CDR3 is TGTGCCAGCAGTGGTGAAGGGGGGGGGATTTCACCCCTCCACTTT. Full variable domain (missing parts from reference TRBV2 and TRBJ1-6): EPEVTQTPSHQVTQMGQEVILRCVPISNHLYFYWYRQILGQKVEFLVSFYNNEISEKSEIFDDQFSVERPDGSNFTLKIRSTKLEDSAMYFCASSGEGGGISPLHFGNGTRLTVT.

This clone was counted a single time. V usage is TRBV5-1 and J usage is TRBJ2-1, with 7 bases lining up with TRBD1. The ends lost 4 bases at V and 3 bases at J; junction bases unmatched: 7. The CDR3 is made up of 15 amino acids. Looked up from germline, CDR1 is SGHRS and CDR2 is YFSETQ. DNA of the CDR3: TGCGCCAGCAGCCAAACAGGGGCGCACTACAATGAGCAGTTCTTC. It translates to CASSQTGAHYNEQFF.

This chain uses TRBV9 with TRBJ1-2; D is uncertain. The CDR3 is made up of 14 amino acids. The V end was cut by 0 bases, the J end by 8 bases, with 14 bases between. The germline V gene has CDR1 SGDLS and CDR2 YYNGEE. The CDR3 DNA reads as TGTGCCAGCAGCGTAGGGGGAGGGCCGTTGGGCTACACCTTC. This translates into CASSVGGGPLGYTF.

This clone came up a few times. Other nucleotide sequences in the sample specify the same CDR3. V usage is TRBV6-5 and J usage is TRBJ2-7; 8 positions agree with TRBD1. In germline, CDR1 is MNHEY, CDR2 SVGAGI. Trimming at V came to 2 bases and at J to 3 bases, leaving 3 bases not matched to a gene. CDR3 length: 14 amino acids. The CDR3 spells CASSYPGQGYEQYF. Written as DNA, the CDR3 is TGTGCCAGCAGTTACCCCGGACAGGGCTACGAGCAGTACTTC.

CDR3 amino acids: CASSLQGFGNSPLHF. For the CDR3, the DNA is TGTGCCAGCAGCTTACAGGGGTTCGGCAATTCACCCCTCCACTTT. V is TRBV7-3 and J is TRBJ1-6, with TRBD1 as a possible D gene (6 bases). CDR3 size: 15 residues. V dropped 2 bases and J dropped 7 bases, with 12 bases sitting between them. Germline CDR1 SGHTA, CDR2 FQGTGA. Using reference TRBV7-3 and TRBJ1-6 for the parts outside the CDR3, the full variable domain is GAGVSQTPSNKVTEKGKYVELRCDPISGHTALYWYRQSLGQGPEFLIYFQGTGAADDSGLPNDRFFAVRPEGSVSTLKIQRTERGDSAVYLCASSLQGFGNSPLHFGNGTRLTVT.

The rearrangement joins TRBV30 to TRBJ1-1; D may be TRBD1 (5 bases). V lost 3 bases and J lost 4, with 12 bases in between. CDR3 length equals 13 residues. Germline-derived CDR1 and CDR2 are GTSNPN and SVGIG (reference sequence). For the CDR3, the DNA is TGTGCCTGGAGAGTCGGGGGTCCCACTGAAGCTTTCTTT. Encoded protein: CAWRVGGPTEAFF.

The chain employs TRBV6-1 and TRBJ2-7; D may be TRBD2 (6 bases). CDR1 is MNHNS and CDR2 is SASEGT in the germline V gene. CDR3 size: 14 residues. Deletions cut 1 base from V and 2 bases from J, with 9 bases between. CDR3: CASSEGGDAYEQYF. The CDR3 DNA reads as TGTGCCAGCAGTGAAGGGGGGGACGCCTACGAGCAGTACTTC.

The V and J genes are TRBV4-3 and TRBJ2-5, with 8 bases identical to TRBD1. Per the germline V gene, CDR1 is LGHNA and CDR2 is YSLEER. The CDR3 length is 15 residues. The junction had 8 bases not matched to a gene; V was cut back by 4 bases and J by 4 bases. In nucleotides, the CDR3 is TGCGCCAGCAGCCGACTTACCGGGACAGGAGAGACCCAGTACTTC. As protein: CASSRLTGTGETQYF.

The chain has TRBV19 and TRBJ2-1; 7 nucleotides line up with TRBD2. In germline, CDR1 is LNHDA, CDR2 SQIVND (reference sequence). CDR3 length: 15 residues. After removal of 4 bases from V and 6 bases from J, the junction contained 9 bases not matched to a gene. The CDR3 protein is CASSRGLVWINEQFF. DNA of the CDR3: TGTGCCAGTAGTAGAGGACTAGTATGGATCAATGAGCAGTTCTTC. The full variable domain, its missing parts supplied by reference TRBV19 and TRBJ2-1, is DGGITQSPKYLFRKEGQNVTLSCEQNLNHDAMYWYRQDPGQGLRLIYYSQIVNDFQKGDIAEGYSVSREKKESFPLTVTSAQKNPTAFYLCASSRGLVWINEQFFGPGTRLTVL.

The chain employs TRBV5-1 and TRBJ1-2; tentatively, D is TRBD1 (5 bases). The ends were cut back, 1 base at V and 6 bases at J, with 13 bases in the middle. This CDR3 has 14 residues. Germline assignment: CDR1 SGHRS and CDR2 YFSETQ. Here the CDR3 reads CASSLFATADGYTF. CDR3 bases: TGCGCCAGCAGCTTGTTCGCGACAGCAGATGGCTACACCTTC.

J is TRBJ2-5 and V is TRBV7-2, with 14 bases matching TRBD2. Germline V lookup: CDR1 SGHTA, CDR2 FQGNSA. V shed 5 bases, J shed 5 bases, and the junction held 10 bases outside the gene matches. The CDR3 consists of 17 residues. CDR3 nucleotides: TGTGCCAGCAGCCCCCGCAGACTAGCGGGAGGGGGGGAGACCCAGTACTTC. Translation gives CASSPRRLAGGGETQYF.

V is TRBV3-1 (or the pseudogene TRBV3-2) and J is TRBJ2-7, with 7 bases fitting TRBD1. Germline trimming cut 4 bases from V and 5 bases from J; bases unmatched to any gene: 14. Looked up from germline, CDR1 is LGHDT and CDR2 is YNNKEL (reference sequence). The CDR3 has 16 amino acids. The CDR3 DNA is TGTGCCAGCAGCCCACCGGGGACAGTTCTCCCCGACGAGCAGTACTTC. The encoded protein is CASSPPGTVLPDEQYF.

In regard to this clone: The sample has other DNA sequences that encode this CDR3 too. The gene calls are TRBV3-1 (or the pseudogene TRBV3-2) and TRBJ2-7, with D unresolved. The CDR3 totals 12 residues. Germline values: CDR1 LGHDT, CDR2 YNNKEL (reference sequence). Trimming pared 0 bases from V and 6 bases from J, leaving 6 bases between. The CDR3 region is CASSQDLREQYF. CDR3 in DNA: TGTGCCAGCAGCCAAGACCTACGCGAGCAGTACTTC.